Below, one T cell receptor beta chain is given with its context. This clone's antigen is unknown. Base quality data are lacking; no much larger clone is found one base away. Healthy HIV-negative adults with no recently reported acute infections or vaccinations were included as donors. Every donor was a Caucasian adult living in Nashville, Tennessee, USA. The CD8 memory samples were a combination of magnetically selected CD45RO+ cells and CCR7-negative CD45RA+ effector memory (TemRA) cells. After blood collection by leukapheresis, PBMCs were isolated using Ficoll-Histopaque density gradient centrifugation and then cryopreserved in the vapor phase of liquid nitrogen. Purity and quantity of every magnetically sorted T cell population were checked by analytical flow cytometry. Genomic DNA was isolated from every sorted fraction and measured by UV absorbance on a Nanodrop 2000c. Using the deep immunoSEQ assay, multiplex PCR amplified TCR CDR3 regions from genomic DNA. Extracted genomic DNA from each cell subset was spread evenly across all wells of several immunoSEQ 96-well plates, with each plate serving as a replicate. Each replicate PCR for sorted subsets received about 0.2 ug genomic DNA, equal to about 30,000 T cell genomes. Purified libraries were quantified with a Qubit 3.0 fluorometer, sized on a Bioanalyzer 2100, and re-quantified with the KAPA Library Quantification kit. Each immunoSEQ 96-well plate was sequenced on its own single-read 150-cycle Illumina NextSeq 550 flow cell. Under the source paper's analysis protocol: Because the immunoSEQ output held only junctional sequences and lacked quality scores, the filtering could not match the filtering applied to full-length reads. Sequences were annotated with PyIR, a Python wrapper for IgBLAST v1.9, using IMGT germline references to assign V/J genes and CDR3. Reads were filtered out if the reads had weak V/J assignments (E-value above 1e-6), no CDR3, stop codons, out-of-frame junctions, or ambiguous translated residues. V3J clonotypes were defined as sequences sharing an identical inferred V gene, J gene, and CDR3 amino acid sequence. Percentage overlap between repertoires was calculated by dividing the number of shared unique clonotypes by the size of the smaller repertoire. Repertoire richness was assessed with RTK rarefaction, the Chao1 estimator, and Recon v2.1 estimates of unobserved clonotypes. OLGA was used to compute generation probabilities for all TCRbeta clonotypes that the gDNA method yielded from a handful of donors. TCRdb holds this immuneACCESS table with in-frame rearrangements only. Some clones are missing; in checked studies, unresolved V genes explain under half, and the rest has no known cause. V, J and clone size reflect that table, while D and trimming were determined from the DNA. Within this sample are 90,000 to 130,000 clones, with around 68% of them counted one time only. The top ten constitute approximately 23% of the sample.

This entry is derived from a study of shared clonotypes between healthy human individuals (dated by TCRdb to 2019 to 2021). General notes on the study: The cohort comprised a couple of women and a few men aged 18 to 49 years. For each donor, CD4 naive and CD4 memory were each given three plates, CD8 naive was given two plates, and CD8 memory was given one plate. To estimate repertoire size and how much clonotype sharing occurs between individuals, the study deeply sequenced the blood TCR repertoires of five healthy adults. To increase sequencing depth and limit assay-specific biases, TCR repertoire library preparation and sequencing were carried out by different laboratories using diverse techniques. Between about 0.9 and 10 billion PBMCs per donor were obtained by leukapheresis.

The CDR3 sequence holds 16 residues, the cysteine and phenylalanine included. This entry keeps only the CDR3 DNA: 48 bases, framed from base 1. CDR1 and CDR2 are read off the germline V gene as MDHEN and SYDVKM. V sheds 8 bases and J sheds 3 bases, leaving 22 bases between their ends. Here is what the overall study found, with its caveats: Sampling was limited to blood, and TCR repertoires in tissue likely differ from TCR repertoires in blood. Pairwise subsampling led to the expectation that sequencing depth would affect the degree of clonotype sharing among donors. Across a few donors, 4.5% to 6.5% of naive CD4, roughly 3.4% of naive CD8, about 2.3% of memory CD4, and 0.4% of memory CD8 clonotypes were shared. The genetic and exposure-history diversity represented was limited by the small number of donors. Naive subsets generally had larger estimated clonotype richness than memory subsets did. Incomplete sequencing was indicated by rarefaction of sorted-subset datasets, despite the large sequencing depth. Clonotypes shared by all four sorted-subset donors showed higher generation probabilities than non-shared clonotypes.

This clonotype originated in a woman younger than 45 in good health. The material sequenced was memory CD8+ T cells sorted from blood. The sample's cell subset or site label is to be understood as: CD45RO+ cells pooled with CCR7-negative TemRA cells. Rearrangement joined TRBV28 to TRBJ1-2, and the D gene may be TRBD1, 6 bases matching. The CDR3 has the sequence CASRRWEGGNYYGYTF. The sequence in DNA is TGTGCCAGCCGCCGTTGGGAGGGGGGGAATTACTATGGCTACACCTTC.